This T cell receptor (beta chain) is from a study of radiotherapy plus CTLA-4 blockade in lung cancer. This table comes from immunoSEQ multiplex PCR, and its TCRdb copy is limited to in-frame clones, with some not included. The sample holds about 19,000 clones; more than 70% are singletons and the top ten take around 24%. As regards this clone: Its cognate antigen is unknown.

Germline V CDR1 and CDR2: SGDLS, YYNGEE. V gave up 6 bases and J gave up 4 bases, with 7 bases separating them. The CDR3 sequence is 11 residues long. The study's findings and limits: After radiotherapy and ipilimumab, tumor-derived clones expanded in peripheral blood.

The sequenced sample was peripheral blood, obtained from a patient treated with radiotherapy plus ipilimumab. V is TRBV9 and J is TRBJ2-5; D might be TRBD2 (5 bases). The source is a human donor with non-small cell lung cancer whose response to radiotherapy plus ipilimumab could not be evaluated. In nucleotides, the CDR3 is TGTGCCAGCACGAGCGGAGAGACCCAGTACTTC. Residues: CASTSGETQYF.